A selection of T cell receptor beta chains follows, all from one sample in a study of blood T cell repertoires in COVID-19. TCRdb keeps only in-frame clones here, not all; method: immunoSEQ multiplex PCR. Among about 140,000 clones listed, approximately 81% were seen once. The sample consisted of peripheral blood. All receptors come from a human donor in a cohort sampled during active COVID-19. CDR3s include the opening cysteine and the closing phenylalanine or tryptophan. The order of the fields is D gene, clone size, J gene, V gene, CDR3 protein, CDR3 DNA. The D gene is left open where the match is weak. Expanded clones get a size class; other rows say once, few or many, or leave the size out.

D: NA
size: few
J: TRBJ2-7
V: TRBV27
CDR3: CASSRSRGYEQYF
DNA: TGTGCCAGCAGCCGGTCGAGAGGGTACGAGCAGTACTTC

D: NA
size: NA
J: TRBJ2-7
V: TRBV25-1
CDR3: CASSPLGGREHEQYF
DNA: TGTGCCAGCAGTCCTTTAGGGGGGCGGGAGCACGAGCAGTACTTC

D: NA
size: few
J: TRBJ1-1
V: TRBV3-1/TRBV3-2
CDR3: CASSHMQGGTEAFF
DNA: TGTGCCAGCAGCCATATGCAGGGTGGTACTGAAGCTTTCTTT

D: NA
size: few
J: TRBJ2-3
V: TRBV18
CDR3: CASSPGAPTDTQYF
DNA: TGTGCCAGCTCACCGGGAGCCCCCACAGATACGCAGTATTTT

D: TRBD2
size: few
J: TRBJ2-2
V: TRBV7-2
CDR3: CASSLALAGGGGELFF
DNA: TGTGCCAGCAGCTTAGCATTAGCGGGCGGTGGCGGGGAGCTGTTTTTT

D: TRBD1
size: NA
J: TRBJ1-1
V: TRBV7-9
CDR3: CASSLGQGFTEAFF
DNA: TGTGCCAGCAGCTTAGGACAGGGTTTCACTGAAGCTTTCTTT

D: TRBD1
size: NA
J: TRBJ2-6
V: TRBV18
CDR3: CASSRTGSGANVLTF
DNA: TGTGCCAGCTCACGGACAGGGTCTGGGGCCAACGTCCTGACTTTC

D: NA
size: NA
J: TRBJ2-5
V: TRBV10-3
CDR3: CAISGGGLQGSGETQYF
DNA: TGTGCCATCAGTGGTGGCGGCCTACAGGGTTCAGGAGAGACCCAGTACTTC

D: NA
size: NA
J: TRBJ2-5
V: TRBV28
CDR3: CASSFLQASYQETQYF
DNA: TGTGCCAGCAGTTTTCTTCAGGCATCGTACCAAGAGACCCAGTACTTC

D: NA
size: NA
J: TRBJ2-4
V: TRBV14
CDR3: CASSQGGTGTKNIQYF
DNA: TGTGCCAGCAGCCAAGGGGGAACCGGGACCAAAAACATTCAGTACTTC

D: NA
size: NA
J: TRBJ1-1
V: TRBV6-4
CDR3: CASSDSRGAAFF
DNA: TGTGCCAGCAGTGACTCACGGGGGGCGGCTTTCTTT

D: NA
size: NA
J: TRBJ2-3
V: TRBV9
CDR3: CASSVEGVRTDTQYF
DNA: TGTGCCAGCAGCGTAGAGGGGGTGCGCACAGATACGCAGTATTTT

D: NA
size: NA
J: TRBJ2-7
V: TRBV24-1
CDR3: CATSDGVGWAKYEQYF
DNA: TGTGCCACCAGTGATGGCGTCGGTTGGGCAAAATACGAGCAGTACTTC

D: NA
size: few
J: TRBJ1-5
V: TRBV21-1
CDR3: CASSKEWQASNQPQHF
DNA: TGTGCCAGCAGCAAAGAGTGGCAGGCCAGCAATCAGCCCCAGCATTTT

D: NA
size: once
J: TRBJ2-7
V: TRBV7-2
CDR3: CASSLDRHYEQYF
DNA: TGTGCCAGCAGCTTAGACAGGCACTACGAGCAGTACTTC

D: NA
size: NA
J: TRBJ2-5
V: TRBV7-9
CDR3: CASSLPQKETQYF
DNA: TGTGCCAGCAGCTTACCACAGAAAGAGACCCAGTACTTC

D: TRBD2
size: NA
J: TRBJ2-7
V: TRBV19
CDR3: CASTQTSGNDYEQYF
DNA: TGTGCCAGTACTCAGACTAGCGGGAATGATTACGAGCAGTACTTC